The present entry profiles one T cell receptor beta chain with its context. Its antigen specificity is not known. Base-call qualities are not available, and no considerably larger clone is one nucleotide away. This sample is drawn from a study of cytomegalovirus exposure and HLA in healthy donors (dated by TCRdb to the late 2010s). Regarding the research as a whole: An earlier analysis of roughly 570 of the donors reported 250 to 300 Gb of sequence data and 95 million to 140 million unique TCR beta sequences obtained from about 170 million T cells. Roughly 310 gigabases of sequencing data and 78 million or so unique TCR sequences were included in an early release covering roughly 600 HLA-typed donors. Among the roughly 390 genotyped donors, around 81% belonged to the genetic ancestry cluster associated with self-reported Caucasian donors. The study aimed to test whether cataloging public T cell receptors could reveal signatures of past pathogen exposure. The study used immunosequencing to profile the T cell repertoires of approximately 640 subjects and linked those repertoires to cytomegalovirus serostatus. A separate validation cohort of approximately 130 different subjects was used in addition to the 666-subject first cohort. To predict cytomegalovirus infection status, the study combined high-throughput TCR immunosequencing, statistical association of individual TCRs with disease status, and machine learning. To study patterns of TCR occurrence, a later analysis re-analyzed previously published TCR beta repertoires from around 700 donors and added high-resolution HLA genotyping. The later analysis used no new phenotypic data to find candidate immune exposures, relying instead on TCR beta sequences and their occurrence across donors. To decide whether each TCR beta V gene segment behaved as functional or pseudogenic, an earlier analysis of some 600 of the donors relied on high-throughput TCR beta sequencing. Donor age, sex, ethnicity and CMV serostatus were collected together with the repertoire data. Genome-wide SNP genotypes for about three fifths of the roughly 670 donors were used in a later genetic analysis, which treated that subset as a discovery cohort. All discovery cohort repertoires had been generated using a single sequencing platform. Both class I and class II loci were covered by HLA typing, at four-digit resolution. The number of donors typed differed by locus, with about 629-640 for A, B, C, DRB1 and DQB1, 522 for DQA1, some 570 for DPA1, and approximately 470 for DPB1. Roughly 5 DR-DQ haplotypes were handled as single units for association and clustering, since linkage in the cohort was strong. Among under 450 genotyped donors of the cohort, an average of about 240,000 unique TCR beta nucleotide sequences were sequenced per donor, around 20% of them non-productive. General findings and caveats noted by the study authors: The classifier was reported to diagnose cytomegalovirus status with high specificity and sensitivity in both the original cohort and the validation cohort. A few of the identified cytomegalovirus-associated TCR beta chains were confirmed in vitro to be specific for cytomegalovirus antigens. At a false discovery rate of 0.05, a later analysis linked some 17,000 TCR beta sequences to specific HLA alleles. The earlier analysis of 587 of the donors excluded 15 to 20 rarely observed V segments, including chromosome 9 orphons, because counts were too low. Correlated functional status among segregating V segments might reflect linkage disequilibrium, but an unknown experimental factor could not be ruled out. An earlier analysis of approximately 590 of the donors showed that most TCR beta V segments appeared in productive rearrangements either about 90% or about 30% of the time, which broadly matched IMGT annotations. According to a later analysis, TCR association rates differed among HLA loci, with DRB1 alleles showing the most associated TCRs and HLA-C alleles showing the fewest. Across donors, most TCR sequences were observed very rarely, whereas some public TCRs were present in many individuals. The presence/absence analyses assumed that sequencing depth was roughly uniform across donors, and that assumption may not be true. When HLA alleles, especially DR and DQ, strongly co-occurred, attributing TCR associations to individual alleles was difficult. In a later analysis, most CMV-associated TCR beta chains were found to appear HLA-restricted, with HLA associations seemingly driven largely by CMV exposure. In a later analysis, HLA-associated TCR beta chains were found to be more clonally expanded and to have lower generation probabilities than equally common non-associated chains. The sequencing pipeline was judged likely to have produced a cluster of highly shared sequence variants as a technical artifact. In the study, around 150 TCR beta chains were listed as associated with cytomegalovirus. A further reported finding was that TCR beta sequences accurately predicted the HLA-A and HLA-B alleles for most subjects in the first cohort. V-gene and J-gene trimming of TCR beta chains was associated with a missense DCLRE1C variant in a later genetic analysis, and the association was replicated in an independent cohort. This cohort had only TCR beta chains sequenced, and the lack of alpha or paired-chain data limited which features could be detected. Because some donors lacked HLA typing at each locus, the association tests relied only on the typed subset. Several of the top co-occurrence clusters appeared to be linked to parvovirus B19, influenza, CMV and Epstein-Barr virus, according to a later analysis. In a later genetic analysis, fewer N-insertions in productive TCRs were reported among donors in an Asian-associated ancestry cluster than the roughly 640-donor mean. According to the authors, the approach could potentially be generalized to other disease states and immunological phenotypes. The 87-base-pair reads could not distinguish some IMGT-functional V segments, including TRBV6-2 and TRBV6-3, so those segments were excluded. For the cohort, immune exposure information was limited to CMV serostatus.

In total, 666 healthy bone marrow donors made up the cohort. All cohort members were sampled while nominally healthy, although unrecorded immune exposures were likely present. The donor was CMV seronegative and belonged to the group of over 300 seronegative cohort members. A peripheral blood sample was collected from each donor, and TCR beta sequencing was performed on peripheral blood mononuclear cells. The Qiagen DNeasy Blood Extraction Kit was used to extract genomic DNA from the blood cell samples. The germline V gene (reference sequence) sets CDR1 to SGHAT and CDR2 to FQDESV. Relative to germline, V is missing 5 bases and J is missing 6 bases, with 8 bases of the junction outside any gene match. CDR3 length: 15 amino acids, cysteine to phenylalanine. The CDR3 DNA has 45 bases and is translated from base 1. Receptors were amplified or captured by the immunoSEQ multiplex PCR assay. The multiplex PCR relied on a mix of 60 forward primers for TCR Vbeta segments and 13 reverse primers for TCR Jbeta segments. The CDR3 region of rearranged TCR beta genes was amplified from genomic DNA with a multiplex PCR assay. Amplified TCR beta libraries were sequenced as 87-base-pair reads on the Illumina HiSeq System. Turning to the authors' computational methods: A later analysis counted tens of millions of unique TCR beta chains across the 550 to 700 repertoires, and around 12 million of these chains were shared by at least two donors. To remove PCR and sequencing errors, raw reads were error-corrected and collapsed into unique sequences using a nearest-neighbor algorithm that merged closely related sequences. Alignment of CDR3 sequences to IMGT reference sequences was used to assign V, D and J gene segments. For a sequence to be retained, a match of at least six nucleotides was required to both a V gene segment and a J gene segment. Rearrangements were called productive when the CDR3 lacked stop codons and stayed in frame with V and J; all others were non-productive. Following IMGT convention, CDR3 was defined as the stretch from the second conserved V-encoded cysteine up to the conserved J-encoded phenylalanine. Sequences without an unambiguous match to a single V gene segment were excluded from the earlier analysis of over 500 of the donors. An earlier analysis of 587 of the donors classified V segments as functional when productive rearrangements were above 56.7% and as segregating when the standard deviation between donors was above 5%. A statistical classification framework was built to diagnose cytomegalovirus status from the catalog of TCR beta chain sequences. In a later analysis, TCR nucleotide sequences were compared against IMGT/GENE-DB human TR gene sequences so that V and J genes could be assigned. Using the TCRdist pipeline, a later analysis assigned CDR3 sequences along with most-parsimonious VDJ recombination scenarios. In a later analysis, each TCR beta chain was defined by its CDR3 amino acid sequence together with its V-gene family, and reads lacking a unique V-gene family were excluded. To address suspected cross-contamination and a sequencing artifact, a later analysis removed 592 highly shared, low-generation-probability nucleotide sequences. In a later analysis, a clonal expansion index for each public chain was calculated from normalized within-repertoire ranks of inferred template counts. In a later analysis, generation probabilities were computed with a VDJ recombination model fitted to out-of-frame rearrangements, and the resulting probabilities were checked against IGoR. In a later analysis, hypergeometric tests were used to score TCR-TCR, TCR-HLA and TCR-CMV co-occurrence, with a repertoire-size bias correction applied to TCR pairs. A later analysis estimated false discovery rates by permuting HLA or CMV assignments 20 times. In a later analysis, co-occurring TCRs were grouped using DBSCAN, with TCRdist sequence similarity added in when clustering inside HLA-allele-positive subsets. Co-occurrence clustering excluded repertoires with fewer than 30,000 or more than 120,000 public chains, plus five with anomalous nucleotide sharing. The immuneACCESS repertoire file appears here via TCRdb, limited to in-frame rearrangements. These files lack a portion of the clones; in checked studies, under half of the deficit traces to unresolved V genes, and the cause of the others is not known. That table furnishes V, J and clone size, whereas the DNA furnished D and trimming. The sample profile shows roughly 150,000 clones; about 74% of them were found once. Around 1.7% of the sample rests with the top ten.

Source material: PBMCs. The chain employs TRBV11-1 and TRBJ1-1; 11 bases in between match TRBD1. The TCR sequence derives from a middle-aged woman in good health and CMV-seronegative. The CDR3 protein sequence reads: CASSNRDRGDAEAFF. The DNA sequence reads TGTGCCAGCAGCAACCGGGACAGGGGGGATGCTGAAGCTTTCTTT.